One sample yielded the 22 T cell receptor beta chains listed below, sequenced in a study of cytomegalovirus exposure and HLA in healthy donors (TCRdb year 2017). The method behind the library was the immunoSEQ multiplex PCR assay. A mixture of 60 forward primers for TCR Vbeta segments and 13 reverse primers for TCR Jbeta segments was used in the multiplex PCR. The immuneACCESS repertoire file appears here via TCRdb, limited to in-frame rearrangements. These files lack a portion of the clones; in checked studies, under half of the deficit traces to unresolved V genes, and the cause of the others is not known. The table for this sample lists around 63,000 clones; around four fifths of them were counted only once. Roughly 3% of the sample is in the top ten clones. The sequenced sample consisted of PBMCs. The receptors were sampled from a young woman in good health and CMV-seronegative.

This clone was seen a single time. The genes are TRBV25-1 and TRBJ1-1; D gene ambiguous. Trimming pared 2 bases from V and 1 base from J, leaving 14 bases between. This CDR3 region has 16 residues. Germline V gene data show CDR1 as MGHDK and CDR2 as SYGVNS. The DNA of the CDR3 is TGTGCCAGCAGTGAAAGGCGAGCAGGCCCGAACACTGAAGCTTTCTTT. Protein: CASSERRAGPNTEAFF.

The rearrangement joins TRBV19 to TRBJ2-1, with 8 bases identical to TRBD1. CDR1 and CDR2 from the germline V gene are LNHDA and SQIVND (reference sequence). The CDR3 covers 16 residues. The V and J ends lost 3 bases and 3 bases, in that order; junction bases with no gene match: 7. This chain's CDR3 is CASSIYDRGNYNEQFF. The CDR3 nucleotides read TGTGCCAGTAGTATCTACGACAGGGGCAACTACAATGAGCAGTTCTTC.

This chain uses TRBV5-6 with TRBJ1-1; maybe TRBD1 (6 bases). The CDR3 runs to 16 residues. Per the germline V gene, CDR1 is SGHDT and CDR2 is YYEEEE. V shed 0 bases and J shed 6 bases, with 18 bases lying between them. The CDR3 DNA is TGTGCCAGCAGCTTGGCCGGGGGGCAACTTCCACCTGAAGCTTTCTTT. It translates to CASSLAGGQLPPEAFF.

The chain links TRBV13 to TRBJ2-1; 7 nucleotides align to TRBD1. Germline V gives CDR1 PRHDT, CDR2 FYEKMQ (reference sequence). The junction had 8 bases not matched to a gene; V was cut back by 9 bases and J by 6 bases. The CDR3 is 13 amino acids. The CDR3: CASRNRGPNEQFF. CDR3 sequence (DNA): TGTGCCAGTCGGAACAGGGGTCCCAATGAGCAGTTCTTC.

The rearrangement joins TRBV9 to TRBJ2-3; 7 bases are shared with TRBD2. V lost 0 bases to trimming and J lost 4 bases; unmatched junction nucleotides: 14. Germline CDR1 and CDR2: SGDLS and YYNGEE. This CDR3 is 18 amino acids long. In DNA form, the CDR3 reads TGTGCCAGCAGCGTAGGCGTTAGGGGCGGGAGATCAGCAGATACGCAGTATTTT. This gives the protein CASSVGVRGGRSADTQYF.

This rearrangement joins TRBV11-2 to TRBJ2-1, with a possible D match to TRBD2 (5 bases). The germline V gene has CDR1 SGHAT and CDR2 FQNNGV. Trimming took 3 bases from V and 5 from J, leaving 14 bases between them. This CDR3 is 15 amino acids long. The CDR3 DNA is TGTGCCAGCAGCTTGCACCCGCTAGCAGACAATGAGCAGTTCTTC. Amino acid sequence: CASSLHPLADNEQFF.

In its sample, this clone was seen a few times. The chain uses TRBV7-6 and TRBJ1-2; perhaps TRBD1 as D (6 bases). Germline CDR1 reads SGHVS; CDR2 reads FNYEAQ. Trimming shortened V by 4 bases and J by 8 bases, and 20 bases separated the two germline ends. The CDR3 totals 15 residues. CDR3 nucleotides: TGTGCCAGCAGCTCAGACCAAGATACAGGGAACGGCTACACCTTC. It encodes CASSSDQDTGNGYTF.

The chain couples TRBV6-1 to TRBJ2-6, with 7 bases matching TRBD1. Germline V gives CDR1 MNHNS, CDR2 SASEGT. Germline trimming cut 6 bases from V and 2 bases from J; bases unmatched to any gene: 4. The CDR3 contains 15 residues. The CDR3: CASRVTGAGANVLTF. The CDR3 nucleotides read TGTGCCAGCAGAGTTACAGGGGCTGGGGCCAACGTCCTGACTTTC.

This clone appeared a single time. The CDR3 spells CASSTQGAKEKLFF. The CDR3 nucleotides are TGTGCCAGCAGTACACAGGGGGCAAAGGAAAAACTGTTTTTT. The gene calls are TRBV11-3 and TRBJ1-4; 9 bases fit TRBD1. V was clipped by 6 bases and J by 8 bases; unmatched bases: 7. The CDR3 spans 14 residues. In germline, CDR1 is SGHNT, CDR2 YENEEA. Variable domain in full (rest from reference TRBV11-3 and TRBJ1-4): EAGVVQSPRYKIIEKKQPVAFWCNPISGHNTLYWYLQNLGQGPELLIRYENEEAVDDSQLPKDRFSAERLKGVDSTLKIQPAELGDSAVYLCASSTQGAKEKLFFGSGTQLSVL.

The chain recombines TRBV12-5 with TRBJ1-5; possible D gene TRBD1, 6 bases. V was pared by 6 bases and J by 6 bases, with 12 bases between. The CDR3 is made up of 13 amino acids. The germline V gene encodes CDR1 LGHNT and CDR2 FRNRAP. CDR3 loop: CASGGASGQPQHF. The DNA for the CDR3 is TGTGCTAGTGGGGGGGCCTCCGGTCAGCCCCAGCATTTT.

This clone was detected only a few times. The V and J genes are TRBV6-1 and TRBJ2-2; D uncertain. The CDR3 covers 14 residues. Looked up from germline, CDR1 is MNHNS and CDR2 is SASEGT. Trimming shortened V by 3 bases and J by 5 bases, and 10 bases separated the two germline ends. The CDR3: CASSELDKTGELFF. CDR3 DNA: TGTGCCAGCAGTGAGCTCGACAAAACCGGGGAGCTGTTTTTT.

This clone was detected only once. The gene calls are TRBV7-6 and TRBJ1-1; no clear D. The germline V and J ends were trimmed by 1 base and 1 base, with 4 bases remaining between them. Germline V CDR1 and CDR2: SGHVS, FNYEAQ. This CDR3 has 13 residues. The CDR3 here is CASSLEQNTEAFF. The CDR3 DNA is TGTGCCAGCAGCTTAGAACAGAACACTGAAGCTTTCTTT.

This chain joins TRBV5-6 and TRBJ2-1; 7 bases fit TRBD2. Germline CDR1 SGHDT, CDR2 YYEEEE. The CDR3 runs 15 residues. J gave up 8 bases and V 1 base, and 9 bases lay outside the gene matches. CDR3 DNA: TGTGCCAGCAGCTTGCGGCGGGGGTACTTGGATGAGCAGTTCTTC. Translated, it gives CASSLRRGYLDEQFF.

V gene TRBV21-1 combines with J gene TRBJ2-1; TRBD1, the D gene given by the table, was not confirmed from the DNA. TRBV21-1 is flagged as a pseudogene. The CDR3 runs 15 residues. The CDR3 region is CASSPPGHPENEQFF. The CDR3 region has the DNA TGTGCCAGCAGCCCTCCGGGACATCCGGAGAATGAGCAGTTCTTC.

The chain is built from TRBV11-2 and TRBJ2-3; D is perhaps TRBD2 (5 bases). Germline-derived CDR1 and CDR2 are SGHAT and FQNNGV. V lost 0 bases and J 3 bases, leaving 19 bases between the germline ends. CDR3 length: 18 amino acids. CDR3 residues: CASSLDSLKRVETDTQYF. CDR3 DNA: TGTGCCAGCAGCTTAGACTCCCTGAAGAGGGTAGAAACAGATACGCAGTATTTT.

This clone came up a few times. The gene calls are TRBV7-9 and TRBJ2-6; no firm D call. This CDR3 is 14 amino acids long. With 5 bases removed from V and 4 bases from J, the gap between germline ends came to 9 bases. From germline, CDR1 is SEHNR and CDR2 FQNEAQ (reference sequence). This CDR3 is CASSPTGGANVLTF. CDR3 bases: TGTGCCAGCAGCCCGACCGGGGGGGCCAACGTCCTGACTTTC.

The J gene is TRBJ1-2, the V gene TRBV11-3; D might be TRBD1 (6 bases). Germline lookup yields CDR1 SGHNT and CDR2 YENEEA. Trimming took 1 base from V and 2 from J, leaving 11 bases between them. The length of the CDR3 is 15 residues. DNA of the CDR3: TGTGCCAGCAGCTTAGTTGCAGGGGCAAACTATGGCTACACCTTC. As protein: CASSLVAGANYGYTF.

This chain joins TRBV7-2 and TRBJ1-3; TRBD1 might be the D (5 bases). CDR3 size: 16 residues. Germline V gene data show CDR1 as SGHTA and CDR2 as FQGNSA. Between the trimmed V and J ends, which lost 1 base and 2 bases, there was a span of 12 bases. The CDR3 spells CASSLDRSGAGNTIYF. In DNA form, the CDR3 reads TGTGCCAGCAGCTTAGACAGGTCTGGGGCTGGAAACACCATATATTTT.

The chain uses TRBV5-5 and TRBJ2-5; D perhaps matches TRBD2 (6 bases). Per germline, CDR1 SGHKS and CDR2 YYEKEE (reference sequence). The CDR3 is 15 residues long. V was cut by 3 bases and J by 4 bases, with 16 bases left in between. The CDR3 is CASSYTPGSRETQYF. The CDR3, as DNA: TGTGCCAGCAGCTACACCCCCGGGAGTAGAGAGACCCAGTACTTC.

The chain employs TRBV9 and TRBJ1-2; TRBD1 agrees at 7 bases. CDR1 and CDR2 from the germline V gene are SGDLS and YYNGEE. This CDR3 contains 14 residues. J lost 8 bases, V lost 0 bases, and 7 bases had no gene match. The chain's CDR3 is CASSVAGGGGGYTF. The CDR3, as DNA: TGTGCCAGCAGCGTAGCAGGGGGTGGAGGAGGCTACACCTTC.

The rearrangement links TRBV6-6 to TRBJ2-7; D gene uncertain. Germline loops: CDR1 MNHNY, CDR2 SVGAGI (reference sequence). The CDR3 has 13 residues. The germline V and J ends were trimmed by 10 bases and 4 bases, with 17 bases remaining between them. The CDR3 bases are TGTGCCACCTCAATTAGGATCGGGTACGAGCAGTACGTC. It translates to CATSIRIGYEQYV.

The chain links TRBV11-2 to TRBJ2-1; the D gene is possibly TRBD2 (5 bases). From germline, CDR1 is SGHAT and CDR2 FQNNGV. This CDR3 spans 16 amino acids. Trimming stripped 1 base from V and 0 bases from J, with 10 bases between. The CDR3 is CASSLGAGHSYNEQFF. The CDR3 bases are TGTGCCAGCAGCTTAGGGGCGGGCCACTCCTACAATGAGCAGTTCTTC.